A selection of T cell receptor beta chains follows, all from one sample in a study of T cell responses to AZD1222 COVID-19 vaccine. Profiled with immunoSEQ multiplex PCR; TCRdb holds only in-frame clones, not every one. Among 150,000 to 200,000 clones listed, about 91% were seen once. Source: peripheral blood, taken on day 0 of AZD1222 vaccination. These receptors originate from an adult in good health. The CDR3 runs from the conserved cysteine through the conserved F or W. The D gene is left open where the match is weak. Size is omitted from some rows. Given values are once, few, many or a class for expanded clones.

-	TRBJ1-4	TRBV7-9	-	CASSLGQNEKLFF	TGTGCCAGCAGCTTAGGACAAAATGAAAAACTGTTTTTT
-	TRBJ2-3	TRBV4-2	-	CASSQDSNGGPSTDTQYF	TGTGCCAGCAGCCAAGATTCTAACGGGGGGCCCAGCACAGATACGCAGTATTTT
-	TRBJ1-2	TRBV28	-	CASSFSGYYGYTF	TGTGCCAGCAGTTTTTCAGGGTACTATGGCTACACCTTC
-	TRBJ1-1	TRBV6-5	-	CASSFRQMNTEAFF	TGTGCCAGCAGTTTTCGACAGATGAACACTGAAGCTTTCTTT
-	TRBJ1-1	TRBV7-2	-	CASSLWGVNTEAFF	TGTGCCAGCAGCTTATGGGGGGTGAACACTGAAGCTTTCTTT
-	TRBJ1-5	TRBV25-1	-	CASRPTGGNQPQHF	TGTGCCAGCAGACCAACAGGCGGCAATCAGCCCCAGCATTTT
-	TRBJ1-1	TRBV27	once	CASSLWGRKAFF	TGTGCCAGCAGTTTATGGGGCAGAAAAGCTTTCTTT
-	TRBJ1-1	TRBV7-8	-	CASSLARDVILRTEAFF	TGTGCCAGCAGCTTAGCCCGCGACGTCATCTTGAGGACTGAAGCTTTCTTT
TRBD1	TRBJ2-4	TRBV6-2/TRBV6-3	-	CASSYPGQGVGIQYF	TGTGCCAGCAGTTATCCGGGACAGGGAGTAGGCATTCAGTACTTC
-	TRBJ2-1	TRBV6-5	-	CASSYPRDSSYNEQFF	TGTGCCAGCAGTTATCCTCGGGATAGCTCCTACAATGAGCAGTTCTTC
-	TRBJ2-7	TRBV2	-	CASSEANRVHEQYF	TGTGCCAGCAGTGAAGCAAACAGGGTCCACGAGCAGTACTTC
TRBD2	TRBJ2-7	TRBV5-1	-	CASSLVAPLAGGPSYEQYF	TGCGCCAGCAGCTTGGTCGCACCCTTAGCGGGGGGGCCCTCCTACGAGCAGTACTTC
TRBD1	TRBJ2-2	TRBV9	-	CASSVRQGPGGELFF	TGTGCCAGCAGCGTTCGACAGGGGCCAGGCGGGGAGCTGTTTTTT